The 18 T cell receptor beta chains given below trace back to one sample, sequenced in a study of blood T cells in healthy people across ages. Using a J-beta primer mix together with a sample-barcoded 5' primer, a second PCR was run for roughly 6 to 12 cycles. TCRdb re-derived calls from the 5' RACE reads in MiXCR, one entry per CDR3 protein. Of 600,000 or so distinct CDR3 sequences in the sample, about 30% were seen once. The specimen sequenced was blood. These TCRs come from a woman older than 75 in good health.

This sequence joins TRBV10-3 and TRBJ2-3; 13 bases agree with TRBD2. Germline-derived CDR1 and CDR2 are ENHRY and SYGVKD. The CDR3 is 13 amino acids. After removal of 10 bases from V and 6 bases from J, the junction contained 4 bases not matched to a gene. DNA for the CDR3: TGTGCCACATGGACTAGCGGGAGTGATACGCAGTATTTT. It encodes CATWTSGSDTQYF.

This clonotype has at least ten counts. The V call is TRBV6-1, the J call TRBJ2-1, with 10 bases identical to TRBD1. Germline V gene sequence: CDR1 MNHNS, CDR2 SASEGT. V trimming: 1 base; J trimming: 6 bases; junction bases outside the gene matches: 15. This CDR3 comprises 19 residues. CDR3 region: CASSEGVVAGGTGVNEQFF. The CDR3 nucleotides read TGTGCCAGCAGTGAAGGGGTTGTGGCCGGCGGGACAGGGGTCAATGAGCAGTTCTTC.

This clonotype was detected ten times or more. This rearrangement joins TRBV11-2 to TRBJ2-3; maybe TRBD1 (5 bases). The CDR3 runs to 15 residues. Germline V gives CDR1 SGHAT, CDR2 FQNNGV. Trimming removed 7 bases from V and 2 bases from J, with 16 bases in between. The DNA for the CDR3 is TGTGCCAGCAAACCTCAACAGGCCACCACAGATACGCAGTATTTT. Translation: CASKPQQATTDTQYF.

On this clonotype: Just one base apart from a much larger clone, this may be a read error. This chain joins TRBV29-1 and TRBJ2-4; no reliable D call. This CDR3 has 12 residues. The germline CDR1 and CDR2 sequences are SQVTM and ANQGSEA. V lost 5 bases and J lost 13, with 18 bases in between. CDR3 region: CSVRAAYNEQYF. The DNA for the CDR3 is TGCAGCGTTCGGGCAGCCTACAATGAGCAGTACTTC.

The chain couples TRBV30 to TRBJ2-5, with 15 positions matching TRBD2. The CDR3 length is 16 residues. Germline lookup yields CDR1 GTSNPN and CDR2 SVGIG (reference sequence). The junction had 4 bases not matched to a gene; V was cut back by 1 base and J by 4 bases. This CDR3 is CAWSGRGLAGGETQYF. In DNA form, the CDR3 reads TGTGCCTGGAGTGGTAGGGGACTAGCGGGGGGAGAGACCCAGTACTTC.

As for this clonotype: A clone one base away is much larger, so this may be a read error. The chain links TRBV27 to TRBJ1-2; D is ambiguous. CDR3 length: 14 amino acids. Germline-derived CDR1 and CDR2 are MNHEY and SMNVEV (reference sequence). CDR3 nucleotides: TGTGTCAGCAGTTTAGGCAGGTCGCTCGGTGGCTACACCTTC. Its translation is CVSSLGRSLGGYTF.

This clonotype was detected ten times or more. V gene TRBV29-1 combines with J gene TRBJ2-2; D call uncertain. The ends were cut back, 1 base at V and 4 bases at J, with 4 bases in the middle. The length of the CDR3 is 12 residues. Germline CDR1 and CDR2: SQVTM and ANQGSEA. CDR3 DNA: TGCAGCGTTGAAGTAGCCACCGGGGAGCTGTTTTTT. Translated, it gives CSVEVATGELFF.

This clonotype was picked up many times. This chain connects TRBV10-3 to TRBJ2-2, with 7 bases fitting TRBD1. Trimming removed 10 bases from V and 4 bases from J; junction bases left unmatched: 15. Germline loops: CDR1 ENHRY, CDR2 SYGVKD. The CDR3 spans 16 residues. CDR3 region: CATSGAGTATTGELFF. The CDR3 nucleotides are TGTGCCACCTCCGGGGCCGGGACAGCAACCACCGGGGAGCTGTTTTTT.

The V call is TRBV6-2 or TRBV6-3, the J call TRBJ2-1; 8 positions agree with TRBD2. CDR1 and CDR2 (germline): MNHEY, SVGEGT. The V segment lost 6 bases and the J segment 3 bases; nucleotides outside the gene matches: 16. The CDR3 is 18 amino acids. The CDR3 sequence is CASRTPTSAVLGYNEQFF. CDR3 coding DNA: TGTGCCAGCAGAACGCCGACTAGCGCAGTTCTGGGCTACAATGAGCAGTTCTTC.

This sequence joins TRBV5-5 and TRBJ1-1; D remains ambiguous. This CDR3 region has 15 residues. Trimming took off 4 bases at V and 2 bases at J, with 15 bases between the two ends. Germline CDR1 SGHKS, CDR2 YYEKEE (reference sequence). CDR3 coding DNA: TGTGCCAGCAGCCTACCGAGGCGCGAAAACACTGAAGCTTTCTTT. Amino acids: CASSLPRRENTEAFF.

On this clonotype itself: Germline and junction disagree at one end, which may indicate a read error. The chain has TRBV6-1 and TRBJ2-6, with 7 bases identical to TRBD1. This CDR3 contains 14 residues. Germline CDR1 and CDR2: MNHNS and SASEGT. CDR3 in DNA: TGTGCCAGAAGGACAGGCTCTGGGACCAACGTCCTGACTTTC. Protein: CARRTGSGTNVLTF.

This clonotype has ten or more counts. This chain joins TRBV20-1 and TRBJ2-1, with D tentatively TRBD1 (6 bases). Trimming took off 6 bases at V and 6 bases at J, with 12 bases between the two ends. CDR3 length equals 12 residues. Germline V gene sequence: CDR1 DFQATT, CDR2 SNEGSKA (reference sequence). CDR3 sequence (DNA): TGCAGTGCGAAACAGGGTTCCAATGAGCAGTTCTTC. Translation gives CSAKQGSNEQFF.

As concerns this clonotype: Just one base apart from a much larger clone, this may be a read error. The V and J genes are TRBV24-1 and TRBJ2-1; D tentatively fits TRBD1 or TRBD2 (5 bases each). Germline assignment: CDR1 KGHDR and CDR2 SFDVKD. CDR3 length: 16 residues. CDR3 DNA: TGTGCCACCAGTGATGGGGGTTCCCTTCACTACAATGAGCGGTACTTC. It yields the protein CATSDGGSLHYNERYF.

This clonotype has more than one count but fewer than ten. This may come from a read error, since a much larger clone is one base off. The V and J genes are TRBV9 and TRBJ2-7, with TRBD1 matching over 7 bases. The CDR3 sequence is 14 residues long. Losses at the gene ends were 3 bases for V and 0 bases for J; bases not matched to a gene: 3. Germline lookup yields CDR1 SGDLS and CDR2 YYNGEE. The CDR3 DNA follows: TGTGCCAGCAGCGGCAGGGGGACCTCCTACGAGCAGTACTTC. Translated: CASSGRGTSYEQYF.

As concerns this clonotype: A single base separates this from a much larger clone, so it may be a read error. The rearrangement joins TRBV20-1 to TRBJ2-1; tentatively, D is TRBD1 or TRBD2 (5 bases each). Per germline, CDR1 DFQATT and CDR2 SNEGSKA (reference sequence). The CDR3 runs to 13 residues. The CDR3 here is CSGVRDARNEQCF. In DNA, the CDR3 is TGCAGCGGGGTACGGGACGCTAGAAATGAGCAGTGCTTC.

This clonotype was counted only a few times. At one boundary the junction diverges from the germline segment, which might be a read error. The genes are TRBV4-2 and TRBJ1-4; D call uncertain. Per germline, CDR1 LGHNA and CDR2 YNFKEQ. The CDR3 runs 14 residues. CDR3: CASSPQDPPEKRFF. CDR3 DNA sequence: TGTGCCAGCAGCCCCCAGGACCCACCTGAAAAACGGTTTTTT.

This clonotype was observed at least ten times. The chain uses TRBV7-2 and TRBJ2-4, with D possibly TRBD1 on 6 matching bases. V was cut by 0 bases and J by 12 bases, with 9 bases left in between. The CDR3 has 12 residues. The germline gives CDR1 SGHTA, CDR2 FQGNSA. The CDR3 coding sequence is TGTGCCAGCAGCTTAGCGCTAGGGGGTCAGTACTTC. It codes for CASSLALGGQYF.

V and J are TRBV4-1 and TRBJ2-5; TRBD2 matches at 14 bases. The CDR3 is made up of 15 amino acids. Germline CDR1 reads MGHRA; CDR2 reads YSYEKL. After removal of 9 bases from V and 11 bases from J, the junction contained 14 bases not matched to a gene. CDR3 in DNA: TGCGCCAGTAGGAACGGGACTAGCGGGAGACATGAGCAGTACTTC. Translated, it gives CASRNGTSGRHEQYF.